This TCR beta chain was sequenced during a study of blood T cells in healthy people across ages. The germline V gene encodes CDR1 MNHNS and CDR2 SASEGT. V dropped 2 bases and J dropped 8 bases, with 12 bases sitting between them. CDR3 length equals 13 residues. With a J-beta primer mix and a sample-barcoded 5' primer, a second PCR ran roughly 7 to 11 cycles. MiXCR, applied by TCRdb to the 5' RACE reads, yields one record per CDR3 protein. The sample lists 600,000 to 1,000,000 distinct CDR3 sequences; about 25% were seen once. Drawing of peripheral blood yielded approximately 10 milliliters from each donor. General observations from the study: Greater diversity and more naive CD4+ cells were seen in long-lived donors than in aged donors. The diversity estimates, figures obtained from one million T cells, were considered underestimates.

This clonotype was seen only a few times. Antigen specificity is unknown. These data were also filed under a second study, of T cells of mothers and their children. That source notes: T cell clones that were persistent and microchimeric went undetected.

This TCR was recovered from a boy aged 10-17 years in good health. This chain links TRBV6-1 with TRBJ1-2; D unclear. Sequences were obtained from blood. This chain's CDR3 is CASSESLGWGYTF. DNA of the CDR3: TGTGCCAGCAGTGAAAGCCTGGGCTGGGGCTACACCTTC.